This TCR beta chain was sequenced in a study of T cell responses to AZD1222 COVID-19 vaccine. General study results and limits: Among AZD1222 vaccinees, only six or seven were seropositive at baseline. Clonal diversity may have been underestimated, and the donors were mostly white British, with more females than males. The breadth and depth of Spike-specific TCRs increased once two AZD1222 doses had been given.

CDR3 size: 12 residues. Points on this clone: The antigen remains undetermined. An end of the junction differs from the germline gene, which may be a read error.

The method was immunoSEQ multiplex PCR; TCRdb's version includes in-frame clones alone and lacks a portion of them. The data show around 160,000 clones, roughly 89% seen once. The TCR comes from an adult in good health. The chain recombines TRBV12-3 or TRBV12-4 with TRBJ2-1; 12 bases agree with TRBD2. This specimen was peripheral blood, taken on day 0 of AZD1222 vaccination. CDR3 sequence reads: CASSTTSGGGVF. The CDR3 bases are TGTGCCAGCAGCACGACTAGCGGGGGCGGTGTCTTC.